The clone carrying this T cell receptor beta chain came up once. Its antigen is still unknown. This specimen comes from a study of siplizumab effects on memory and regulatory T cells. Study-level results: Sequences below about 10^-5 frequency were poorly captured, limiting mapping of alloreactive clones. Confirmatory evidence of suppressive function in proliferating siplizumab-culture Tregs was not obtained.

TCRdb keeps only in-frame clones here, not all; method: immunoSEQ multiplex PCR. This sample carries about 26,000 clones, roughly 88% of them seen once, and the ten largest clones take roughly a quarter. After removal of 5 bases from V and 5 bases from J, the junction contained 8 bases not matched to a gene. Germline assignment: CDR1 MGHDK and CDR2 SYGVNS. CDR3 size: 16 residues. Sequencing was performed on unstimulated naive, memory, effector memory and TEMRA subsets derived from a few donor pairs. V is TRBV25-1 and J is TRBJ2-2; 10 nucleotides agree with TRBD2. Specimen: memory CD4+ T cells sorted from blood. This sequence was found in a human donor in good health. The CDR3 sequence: CASSPSSGRRTGELFF. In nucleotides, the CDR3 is TGTGCCAGCAGTCCTTCTAGCGGGAGAAGGACCGGGGAGCTGTTTTTT. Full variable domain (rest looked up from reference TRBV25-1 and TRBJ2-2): EADIYQTPRYLVIGTGKKITLECSQTMGHDKMYWYQQDPGMELHLIHYSYGVNSTEKGDLSSESTVSRIRTEHFPLTLESARPSHTSQYLCASSPSSGRRTGELFFGEGSRLTVL.